These T cell receptor beta chains were read from a single sample in a study of shared clonotypes between healthy human individuals. Only in-frame clones appear in the TCRdb table, and some are missing; sequencing was by immunoSEQ multiplex PCR. In the table there are approximately 100,000 clones, more than 65% of which are singletons. Material: memory CD8+ T cells sorted from blood. The receptors stem from a woman aged 30 to 39 in good health. The CDR3 runs from the conserved cysteine through the conserved F or W. The D gene is left open where the match is weak. The size of a clone is reported for some rows only, either as once, few or many, or as a class for expanded clones.

TRBJ2-1 | TRBV9 | once | TRBD2 | TGTGCCAGCAGCGACGGGGGACTACCCTACAATGAGCAGTTCTTC | CASSDGGLPYNEQFF
TRBJ1-5 | TRBV6-4 | - | - | TGTGCCAGCAGTCAGGAGGGAGGAAACGGCAATCAGCCCCAGCATTTT | CASSQEGGNGNQPQHF
TRBJ1-1 | TRBV10-1 | - | TRBD1 | TGCGCCAGCAGCAGTGGACAGGGGGCGAACACTGAAGCTTTCTTT | CASSSGQGANTEAFF
TRBJ1-1 | TRBV19 | - | - | TGTGCCAGTAGTCCAGGGGATAACACTGAAGCTTTCTTT | CASSPGDNTEAFF
TRBJ2-7 | TRBV29-1 | - | - | TGCAGCGTTGAACCCAGGGACAACCCCCCCTACGAGCAGTACTTC | CSVEPRDNPPYEQYF
TRBJ1-3 | TRBV7-6 | - | TRBD1 | TGTGCCAGCAGCTTACCACAGGGGACCGGAAACACCATATATTTT | CASSLPQGTGNTIYF
TRBJ2-2 | TRBV6-4 | many | - | TGTGCCAGCAGTGTTTCGGGTACCGGGGAGCTGTTTTTT | CASSVSGTGELFF
TRBJ2-3 | TRBV19 | - | - | TGTGCCAGTAAACAGGGTTCTTCCCCAGATACGCAGTATTTT | CASKQGSSPDTQYF
TRBJ1-4 | TRBV19 | - | TRBD1 | TGTGCCAGTAGTTCGCCCGGGACAGGGGCTGAAAAACTGTTTTTT | CASSSPGTGAEKLFF
TRBJ2-3 | TRBV25-1 | once | - | TGTGCCAGCAGTGAGGGGGTGGACACAGATACGCAGTATTTT | CASSEGVDTDTQYF
TRBJ2-5 | TRBV7-6 | - | - | TGTGCCAGCAGCTTAGCGGATACGGTGGGGAAGACCCAGTACTTC | CASSLADTVGKTQYF
TRBJ1-5 | TRBV10-1 | - | - | TGCGCCAGCTGGAGGAGGGGCAATCAGCCCCAGCATTTT | CASWRRGNQPQHF
TRBJ2-3 | TRBV6-1 | - | - | TGTGCCAGCAGTGAATTTGGGGGGTCTCCCACAGATACGCAGTATTTT | CASSEFGGSPTDTQYF
TRBJ2-7 | TRBV27 | - | TRBD2 | TGTGCCAGCAGTTTCGGGACTAGCGGGAACTCCTACGAGCAGTACTTC | CASSFGTSGNSYEQYF
TRBJ1-5 | TRBV28 | - | TRBD1 | TGTGCCAGCAGTCTCCAAGTCACAGGGGGCCAGCATTTT | CASSLQVTGGQHF
TRBJ2-7 | TRBV28 | - | TRBD2 | TGTGCCAGCAGTTTTAGAACTAGCGGGTCCACCTACGAGCAGTACTTC | CASSFRTSGSTYEQYF
TRBJ2-7 | TRBV6-5 | once | TRBD1 | TGTGCCAGCAGTTACCTGGACAGGGCTCGGGACGAGCAGTACTTC | CASSYLDRARDEQYF
TRBJ2-2 | TRBV2 | - | TRBD2 | TGTGCCAGCAGTGTAAGGCTAGCGGGAGGTGGCGGGGAGCTGTTTTTT | CASSVRLAGGGGELFF
TRBJ1-2 | TRBV12-5 | - | TRBD1 | TGTGCTAGTGGTTTAGGACAGGGGGCGTTCAATGGCTACACCTTC | CASGLGQGAFNGYTF
TRBJ2-7 | TRBV6-6 | - | - | TGTGCCAGCAGTTACGTGCTCTTGGTCCACGAGCAGTACTTC | CASSYVLLVHEQYF
TRBJ2-1 | TRBV9 | few | TRBD2 | TGTGCCAGCAGCACTTATAGCGGGAGCTACTACAATGAGCAGTTCTTC | CASSTYSGSYYNEQFF
TRBJ2-3 | TRBV11-2 | - | - | TGTGCCAGCAGCTTAGAGACTAGTTGGTATCCAGATACGCAGTATTTT | CASSLETSWYPDTQYF
TRBJ2-1 | TRBV5-1 | few | - | TGCGCCAGCAGCTTGGACGGAATTAGCTCCTACAATGAGCAGTTCTTC | CASSLDGISSYNEQFF
TRBJ2-7 | TRBV5-5 | - | TRBD2 | TGTGCCAGCAGCCACGAAAGCGGGAGAGGGGGTGACGAGCAGTACTTC | CASSHESGRGGDEQYF
TRBJ2-5 | TRBV4-2 | - | TRBD2 | TGTGCCAGCAGCCAGGGACTAGCCGGACAAGAGACCCAGTACTTC | CASSQGLAGQETQYF
TRBJ2-7 | TRBV7-9 | - | - | TGTGCCAGCAGCTTAGCGCGGGACACAGACTACGAGCAGTACTTC | CASSLARDTDYEQYF
TRBJ1-5 | TRBV28 | - | - | TGTGCCAGCAGTTTAGTTGAGGGTCAGCCCCAGCATTTT | CASSLVEGQPQHF
TRBJ2-7 | TRBV19 | - | TRBD2 | TGTGCCAGTAGTATAGAATTCCGGGAGGGCTACGAGCAGTACTTC | CASSIEFREGYEQYF
TRBJ2-3 | TRBV28 | once | - | TGTGCCAGCAGTTACCGGGACGCAGCCCCATCAGATACGCAGTATTTT | CASSYRDAAPSDTQYF
TRBJ2-7 | TRBV28 | - | TRBD2 | TGTGCCAGCTTACTAGCGGGAAGGAACGAGCAGTACTTC | CASLLAGRNEQYF
TRBJ2-3 | TRBV25-1 | - | - | TGTGCCAGCAGTGAACGCGCTGGACACCCCGCAGATACGCAGTATTTT | CASSERAGHPADTQYF
TRBJ1-2 | TRBV7-9 | few | TRBD1 | TGTGCCAGCAGCCCCGGGACAGCCCTGAGCTACACCTTC | CASSPGTALSYTF
TRBJ2-3 | TRBV30 | - | - | TGTGCCTGCACTTACCGGGAGCGGATCACAGATACGCAGTATTTT | CACTYRERITDTQYF
TRBJ2-1 | TRBV6-5 | - | - | TGTGCCAGCAGGGGCCTAGGGGACTACAATGAGCAGTTCTTC | CASRGLGDYNEQFF
TRBJ2-1 | TRBV28 | - | - | TGTGCCAGCAGTTTCCCTGCAATGGGTCCTGGTACCCCTTACAATGAGCAGTTCTTC | CASSFPAMGPGTPYNEQFF
TRBJ2-7 | TRBV4-2 | - | TRBD1 | TGTGCCAGCAGCTCAGTCCCCGGGACAGGGGGCCATGAGCAGTACTTC | CASSSVPGTGGHEQYF
TRBJ2-5 | TRBV29-1 | - | - | TGCAGCGTTGGAACAAGGAGAAGGGAGACCCAGTACTTC | CSVGTRRRETQYF
TRBJ2-3 | TRBV2 | - | TRBD1 | TGTGCCAGCAGCGGGACAGGGGTAGGCGGAGATACGCAGTATTTT | CASSGTGVGGDTQYF
TRBJ2-1 | TRBV2 | - | TRBD2 | TGTGCCAGCGTTAAAGGGACTAGCGGAAACAATGAGCAGTTCTTC | CASVKGTSGNNEQFF
TRBJ2-7 | TRBV15 | many | - | TGTGCCACCAGCAGTACACAGGGGAGGGGGGAGCAGTACTTC | CATSSTQGRGEQYF
TRBJ2-6 | TRBV7-9 | - | - | TGTGCCAGCAGCCCGAGACTGGCCTCTGGGGCCAACGTCCTGACTTTC | CASSPRLASGANVLTF
TRBJ1-5 | TRBV4-1 | few | - | TGCGCCAGCAGCCGAGGGTCAGTTGATCAGCCCCAGCATTTT | CASSRGSVDQPQHF
TRBJ2-1 | TRBV4-1 | - | - | TGCGCCAGCAGCCACCGCCCAGGGACGGAGTCCTACAATGAGCAGTTCTTC | CASSHRPGTESYNEQFF
TRBJ1-5 | TRBV6-4 | - | - | TGTGCCAGCAGTTTATGGAAGACAGGTCTGGGGAATAGCAATCAGCCCCAGCATTTT | CASSLWKTGLGNSNQPQHF
TRBJ1-5 | TRBV5-1 | - | - | TGCGCCAGCAGCTTGGAGGGGATAGCGAATCAGCCCCAGCATTTT | CASSLEGIANQPQHF
TRBJ2-1 | TRBV10-3 | - | - | TGTGCCATCAGTGAGTCGAGCCAGTTGGTCTACAATGAGCAGTTCTTC | CAISESSQLVYNEQFF
TRBJ2-5 | TRBV25-1 | - | - | TGTGCCAGCAGTGGCCAGCAAGAGACCCAGTACTTC | CASSGQQETQYF
TRBJ1-1 | TRBV19 | - | - | TGTGCCAGTAGTATAGATCTTGTGTTGGGGGGGCGCGGGACTGAAGCTTTCTTT | CASSIDLVLGGRGTEAFF
TRBJ2-5 | TRBV7-7 | - | - | TGTGCCAGCAGCCCCAACGCCGGAGGGGAGACCCAGTACTTC | CASSPNAGGETQYF
TRBJ1-5 | TRBV2 | - | - | TGTGCCAGCAGTCCCGGTGGTTTTGTGGATCAGCCCCAGCATTTT | CASSPGGFVDQPQHF